These 5 T cell receptor beta chains came from one sample sequenced in a study of blood T cell repertoires in COVID-19. The table came from immunoSEQ multiplex PCR; TCRdb's copy has only in-frame clones and leaves some out. Of roughly 260,000 clones in the sample, around 80% were seen once. Sequencing was carried out using peripheral blood. Receptors originate from a woman aged 40 to 50 with active or convalescent COVID-19.

This clone was seen repeatedly, ten times or more. The gene calls are TRBV11-2 and TRBJ1-1, with D tentatively TRBD1 (6 bases). The CDR3 consists of 14 residues. Germline lookup yields CDR1 SGHAT and CDR2 FQNNGV. With 6 bases removed from V and 1 base from J, the gap between germline ends came to 12 bases. CDR3 coding DNA: TGTGCCAGCAGGCCCGGGACACAGAACACTGAAGCTTTCTTT. This gives the protein CASRPGTQNTEAFF.

V gene TRBV5-1 combines with J gene TRBJ2-2, with 8 bases identical to TRBD1. The ends lost 4 bases at V and 4 bases at J; junction bases unmatched: 9. The CDR3 is made up of 16 amino acids. Germline V gene sequence: CDR1 SGHRS, CDR2 YFSETQ. CDR3 coding DNA: TGCGCCAGCAGCCCCTACAGGGGGACGGGCACCGGGGAGCTGTTTTTT. Translating gives CASSPYRGTGTGELFF.

This sequence joins TRBV30 and TRBJ1-1, with D hard to call. The CDR3 has 14 residues. With 0 bases removed from V and 1 base from J, the gap between germline ends came to 9 bases. Germline CDR1 GTSNPN, CDR2 SVGIG (reference sequence). Written as DNA, the CDR3 is TGTGCCTGGAGTGTCGGGGTGACGAACACTGAAGCTTTCTTT. Amino acid sequence: CAWSVGVTNTEAFF.

The chain links TRBV5-4 to TRBJ2-5, with D tentatively TRBD1 (5 bases). The CDR3 covers 13 residues. V was clipped by 2 bases and J by 8 bases, with 13 bases between them. The germline V gene encodes CDR1 SGHNT and CDR2 YYREEE (reference sequence). Written as DNA, the CDR3 is TGTGCCAGCAGCTTTTATACAGGACAAACCCAGTACTTC. Translation gives CASSFYTGQTQYF.

V usage is TRBV9 and J usage is TRBJ1-1; possibly TRBD1 for D (6 bases). This CDR3 region has 16 residues. With 4 bases removed from V and 1 base from J, the gap between germline ends came to 17 bases. CDR1 SGDLS and CDR2 YYNGEE come from the germline V gene. CDR3 in DNA: TGTGCCAGCAGCCCCCGAGTCCGGGGGGCGAACACTGAAGCTTTCTTT. It codes for CASSPRVRGANTEAFF.